This T cell receptor (beta chain) is drawn from a study of graft-versus-host responses after intestinal transplantation. Study-level background: Transplant types were multivisceral, liver-intestinal, or isolated intestinal. All recipients were given anti-thymocyte globulin induction, and tacrolimus and steroids were then administered for around three years. Findings and caveats of the study: Allografts of one patient group, those with graft-donor T cell macrochimerism, had high graft-versus-host to host-versus-graft clonal ratios. Some GvH clones were seen earlier in gut or blood, suggesting intestinal origin.

Method: immunoSEQ multiplex PCR; TCRdb's copy keeps in-frame clones and lacks some. The sample consists of several thousand clones, approximately 81% of them appearing once. Grafts had their tissue processed, releasing intraepithelial and lamina propria lymphocytes. CDR1 is SNHLY, CDR2 FYNNEI, per germline. V was trimmed by 2 bases and J by 3 bases, leaving 13 bases between them. The CDR3 is 16 residues long. With regard to this clone: Its antigen is still unknown.

The sequence was collected from a human patient who received an intestinal transplant, so some T cells may come from the graft donor. The chain recombines TRBV2 with TRBJ1-4; D not certain. The sequenced sample was ileum tissue, obtained roughly 18 and 21 days after intestinal transplantation. In DNA, the CDR3 is TGTGCCAGCAGTGAAAATCGAGGCATATCTAATGAAAAACTGTTTTTT. This codes for CASSENRGISNEKLFF.